This T cell receptor (beta chain) was retrieved from a study of control samples from healthy donors and cancer patients. V gave up 3 bases and J gave up 2 bases, with 5 bases separating them. The CDR3 runs 13 residues. TCRdb's copy holds only in-frame clones and misses some; the assay was immunoSEQ multiplex PCR. This sample has 160,000 or so clones; over 85% occur once, and the top ten carry over 6.5%. The sample consisted of blood. This receptor was obtained from a woman in her thirties or forties in good health. This chain links TRBV12-3 or TRBV12-4 with TRBJ2-1; D not certain. The CDR3 DNA sequence: TGTGCCAGCAGTTTCTCCGCCTACAATGAGCAGTTCTTC. Translation: CASSFSAYNEQFF.